Listed below are T cell receptor beta chains from one sample, sequenced in a study of radiotherapy plus CTLA-4 blockade in lung cancer. The repertoire was sequenced with immunoSEQ multiplex PCR; TCRdb's copy has only in-frame clones and lacks some. The data contain roughly 98,000 clones, around 86% of them singletons. The material sequenced was peripheral blood, taken from a patient treated with radiotherapy plus ipilimumab. All receptors derive from a human donor with non-small cell lung cancer that progressed on radiotherapy plus ipilimumab. Both conserved end residues are part of each CDR3. Each record gives: V gene, J gene, CDR3 protein.

TRBV9,TRBJ2-7,CASSVDPGTGGYEQYF
TRBV7-3,TRBJ2-6,CASSLGLTGSGANVLTF
TRBV20-1,TRBJ2-1,CSASDSHEQFF
TRBV29-1,TRBJ1-2,CSVPPTGTGGSNYYGYTF
TRBV15,TRBJ2-7,CATSGGYYEQYF
TRBV7-9,TRBJ1-6,CASSSGIGMQGGSPLHF
TRBV7-8,TRBJ1-2,CASSSRQTDGYTF
TRBV15,TRBJ2-7,CATSRSTGPAYEQYF
TRBV6-5,TRBJ1-5,CASSGTGNNQPQHF
TRBV7-9,TRBJ2-1,CASSLGLVGEQFF
TRBV4-1,TRBJ1-5,CASSLVGDSNQPQHF
TRBV28,TRBJ1-5,CASRTGGSNQPQHF
TRBV18,TRBJ2-2,CASSPDTNTGELFF
TRBV19,TRBJ2-1,CASSPQAGVGEQFF
TRBV19,TRBJ1-3,CASKQNSGNTIYF
TRBV5-5,TRBJ1-6,CASSSRSGSYNSPLHF
TRBV5-1,TRBJ1-4,CASSPRGGGEKLFF
TRBV19,TRBJ1-4,CASNPQGSGGEKLFF
TRBV7-2,TRBJ1-2,CASSPPPGNHGYTF
TRBV14,TRBJ2-5,CASSLGIAGLQETQYF
TRBV4-1,TRBJ2-2,CASSQDVGANTGELFF
TRBV5-1,TRBJ2-3,CASSPGTGPTDTQYF
TRBV6-5,TRBJ2-5,CASMPGHGQTQYF
TRBV18,TRBJ2-1,CASSPGLAGSVEQFF
TRBV6-6,TRBJ2-3,CASSDPPGQGLDTQYF
TRBV2,TRBJ1-5,CASKTVQGNQPQHF
TRBV7-7,TRBJ1-1,CASSLGFGTEAFF
TRBV9,TRBJ2-1,CASSVGGRASRDEQFF